These T cell receptor beta chains were read from a single sample in a study of metastatic and nonmetastatic thyroid tumors. TCRdb reanalyzed the PCR reads with MiXCR. Here the sample spans 7,700 or so clones, roughly 28% being singletons. Input material: adjacent normal tissue. These receptors originate from a male donor with papillary thyroid cancer or a benign thyroid nodule (not recorded which). Some clones in this sample may be carry-over from other donors' samples. Each CDR3 is given with its conserved first and last residue. The order of the fields is V gene, D gene, clone size, J gene, CDR3 length, CDR3 protein, CDR3 DNA. D genes are given only for firm matches. Not all rows give a size; the values are once, few, many and, for expanded clones, a class.

TRBV12-5,TRBD1,few,TRBJ1-6,13,CASRQGANPPLHF,TGTGCTAGTAGACAGGGGGCCAACCCACCCCTCCACTTT
TRBV20-1,TRBD1,few,TRBJ1-1,13,CSAGQGAHTEAFF,TGCAGTGCTGGACAGGGGGCCCACACTGAAGCTTTCTTT
TRBV11-2,-,-,TRBJ1-1,14,CASSLGGANTEAFF,TGTGCCAGCAGCTTAGGGGGAGCGAACACTGAAGCTTTCTTT
TRBV4-1,-,many,TRBJ2-1,15,CASSQGQNTYNEQFF,TGCGCCAGCAGCCAAGGGCAGAACACCTACAATGAGCAGTTCTTC
TRBV12-3/TRBV12-4,-,-,TRBJ1-5,14,CASSLLGQNQPQHF,TGTGCCAGCAGTTTATTGGGACAAAATCAGCCCCAGCATTTT
TRBV20-1,TRBD1,-,TRBJ2-7,14,CSARRDRAFYEQYF,TGCAGTGCTCGCCGGGACAGGGCCTTCTACGAGCAGTACTTC
TRBV25-1,-,-,TRBJ1-2,11,CASSDPYGYTF,TGTGCCAGCAGTGATCCTTATGGCTACACCTTC
TRBV20-1,TRBD2,-,TRBJ2-7,13,CSAGGLADYEQYF,TGCAGTGCAGGAGGACTAGCGGACTACGAGCAGTACTTC
TRBV5-8,TRBD1,-,TRBJ1-1,13,CASSRTGNTEAFF,TGTGCCAGCAGCCGGACAGGGAACACTGAAGCTTTCTTT
TRBV24-1,-,few,TRBJ2-2,14,CATRQQQETGELFF,TGTGCCACCAGACAACAACAGGAAACCGGGGAGCTGTTTTTT
TRBV3-1,TRBD2,many,TRBJ2-3,15,CASSPTRGGTDTQYF,TGTGCCAGCAGCCCAACCCGGGGGGGCACAGATACGCAGTATTTT
TRBV6-2/TRBV6-3,TRBD1,-,TRBJ2-6,19,CASSYSRGQGLSGANVLTF,TGTGCCAGCAGTTACTCGCGTGGACAGGGGCTCTCTGGGGCCAACGTCCTGACTTTC
TRBV7-3,TRBD2,-,TRBJ2-3,16,CASSLSGGGVCDTQYF,TGTGCCAGCAGCTTATCGGGCGGGGGGGTGTGTGATACGCAGTATTTT
TRBV20-1,TRBD1,-,TRBJ1-5,14,CSAVRGPANQPQHF,TGCAGTGCCGTCAGGGGGCCGGCCAATCAGCCCCAGCATTTT
TRBV28,-,few,TRBJ1-2,17,CASSSDARQVSMSGYTF,TGTGCCAGCAGTTCAGACGCCCGGCAGGTGTCTATGTCAGGCTACACCTTC
TRBV28,TRBD1,-,TRBJ1-5,19,CASSYRSKGAAGGNQPQHF,TGTGCCAGCAGTTACCGCAGTAAGGGGGCCGCCGGGGGCAATCAGCCCCAGCATTTT
TRBV19,TRBD1,medium-sized,TRBJ2-7,13,CASSTGQGDEQYF,TGTGCCAGTAGTACTGGACAGGGTGACGAGCAGTACTTC